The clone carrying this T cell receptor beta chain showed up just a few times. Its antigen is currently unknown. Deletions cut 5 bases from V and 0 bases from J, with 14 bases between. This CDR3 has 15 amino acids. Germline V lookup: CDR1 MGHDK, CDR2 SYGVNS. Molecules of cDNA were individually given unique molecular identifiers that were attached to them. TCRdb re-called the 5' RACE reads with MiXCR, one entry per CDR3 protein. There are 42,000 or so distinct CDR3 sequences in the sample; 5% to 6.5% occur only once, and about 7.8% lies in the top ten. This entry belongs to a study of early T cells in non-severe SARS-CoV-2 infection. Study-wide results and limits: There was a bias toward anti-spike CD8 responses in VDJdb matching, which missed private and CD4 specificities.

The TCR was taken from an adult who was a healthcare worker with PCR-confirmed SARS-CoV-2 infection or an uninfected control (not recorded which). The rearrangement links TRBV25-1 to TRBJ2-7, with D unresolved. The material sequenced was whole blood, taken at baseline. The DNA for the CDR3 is TGTGCCAGCAGTCTTATGGGCGCGAACTCCTACGAGCAGTACTTC. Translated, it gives CASSLMGANSYEQYF.